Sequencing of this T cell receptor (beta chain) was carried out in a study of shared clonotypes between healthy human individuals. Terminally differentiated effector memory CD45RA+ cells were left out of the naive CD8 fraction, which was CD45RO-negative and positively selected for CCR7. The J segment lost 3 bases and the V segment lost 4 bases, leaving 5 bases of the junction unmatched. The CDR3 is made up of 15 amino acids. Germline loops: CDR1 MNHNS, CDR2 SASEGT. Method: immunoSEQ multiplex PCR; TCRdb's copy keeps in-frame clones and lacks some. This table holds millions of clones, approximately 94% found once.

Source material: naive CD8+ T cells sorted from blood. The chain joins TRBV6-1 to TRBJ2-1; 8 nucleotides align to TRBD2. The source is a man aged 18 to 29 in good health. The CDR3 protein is CASSAGTRNYNEQFF. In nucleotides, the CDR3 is TGTGCCAGCAGTGCCGGGACTAGGAACTACAATGAGCAGTTCTTC.